This TCR beta chain was observed in a study of blood T cell repertoires in COVID-19. About the research overall: The United States, Italy and Spain supplied acute and convalescent COVID-19 samples.

Losses at the gene ends were 6 bases for V and 2 bases for J; bases not matched to a gene: 11. The germline CDR1 and CDR2 sequences are ENHRY and SYGVKD. The CDR3 length is 16 residues. Source study methods: Scientists estimated how many nucleated cells there were by amplifying reference gene primers. The repertoire was sequenced with immunoSEQ multiplex PCR; TCRdb's copy has only in-frame clones and lacks some. V, J and clone size are those of that table, while D and trimming were read from the DNA. The profile shows 120,000 to 150,000 clones, over 80% of them singletons. The study recruited people aged about 18 to 90 years across approximately 23 US areas.

The V and J genes are TRBV10-3 and TRBJ2-3; 7 positions agree with TRBD2. Sequencing was performed on PBMCs or T cells enriched from blood (not recorded which). The sequence derives from a woman between 50 and 59 years old who had been exposed to COVID-19. CDR3 amino acids: CAIRSGTTRSTDTQYF. The CDR3 DNA is TGTGCCATCAGATCCGGGACTACAAGGTCCACAGATACGCAGTATTTT.